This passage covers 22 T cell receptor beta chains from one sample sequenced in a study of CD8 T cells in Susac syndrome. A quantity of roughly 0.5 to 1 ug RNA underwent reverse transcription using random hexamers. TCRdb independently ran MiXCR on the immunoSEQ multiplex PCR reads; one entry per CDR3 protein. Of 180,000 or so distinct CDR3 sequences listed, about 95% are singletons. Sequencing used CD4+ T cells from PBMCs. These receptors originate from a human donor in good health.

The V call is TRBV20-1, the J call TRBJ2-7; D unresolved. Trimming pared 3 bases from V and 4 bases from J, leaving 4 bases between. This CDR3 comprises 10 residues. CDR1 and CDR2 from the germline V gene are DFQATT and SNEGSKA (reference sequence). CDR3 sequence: CSARAYEQYF. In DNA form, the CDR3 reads TGCAGTGCTAGGGCTTACGAGCAGTACTTC.

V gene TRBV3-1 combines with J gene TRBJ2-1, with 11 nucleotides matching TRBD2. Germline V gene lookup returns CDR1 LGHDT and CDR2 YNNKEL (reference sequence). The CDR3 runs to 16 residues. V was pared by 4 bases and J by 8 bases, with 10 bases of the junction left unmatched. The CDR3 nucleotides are TGTGCCAGCAGCCGCCGAACTAGCGGGAGAGCTTATGAGCAGTTCTTC. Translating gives CASSRRTSGRAYEQFF.

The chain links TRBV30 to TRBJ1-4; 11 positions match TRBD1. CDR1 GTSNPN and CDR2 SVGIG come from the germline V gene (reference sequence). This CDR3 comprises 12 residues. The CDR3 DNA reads TGTGCTGGCGCCGGGACAGGGGGGAAACTGTTTTTT. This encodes CAGAGTGGKLFF. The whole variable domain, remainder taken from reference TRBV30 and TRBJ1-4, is SQTIHQWPATLVQPVGSPLSLECTVEGTSNPNLYWYRQAAGRGLQLLFYSVGIGQISSEVPQNLSASRPQDRQFILSSKKLLLSDSGFYLCAGAGTGGKLFFGSGTQLSVL.

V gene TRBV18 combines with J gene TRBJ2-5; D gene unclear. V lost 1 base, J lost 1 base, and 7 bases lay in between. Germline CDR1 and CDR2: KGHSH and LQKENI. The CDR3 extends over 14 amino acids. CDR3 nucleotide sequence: TGTGCCAGCTCACCACAGAACCTCCAAGAGACCCAGTACTTC. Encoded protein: CASSPQNLQETQYF. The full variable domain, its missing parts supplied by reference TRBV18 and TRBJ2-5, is NAGVMQNPRHLVRRRGQEARLRCSPMKGHSHVYWYRQLPEEGLKFMVYLQKENIIDESGMPKERFSAEFPKEGPSILRIQQVVRGDSAAYFCASSPQNLQETQYFGPGTRLLVL.

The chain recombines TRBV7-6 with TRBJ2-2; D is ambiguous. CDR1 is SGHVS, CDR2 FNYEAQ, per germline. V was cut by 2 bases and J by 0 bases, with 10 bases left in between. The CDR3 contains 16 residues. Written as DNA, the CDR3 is TGTGCCAGCAGCTTAATGGCCACTACGAACACCGGGGAGCTGTTTTTT. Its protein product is CASSLMATTNTGELFF.

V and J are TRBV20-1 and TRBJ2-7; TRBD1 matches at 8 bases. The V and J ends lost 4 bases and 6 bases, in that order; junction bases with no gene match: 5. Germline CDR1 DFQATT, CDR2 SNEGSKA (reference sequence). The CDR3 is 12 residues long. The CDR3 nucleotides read TGCAGTGCTACCGACAGGGGAGCCGAGCAGTACTTC. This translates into CSATDRGAEQYF.

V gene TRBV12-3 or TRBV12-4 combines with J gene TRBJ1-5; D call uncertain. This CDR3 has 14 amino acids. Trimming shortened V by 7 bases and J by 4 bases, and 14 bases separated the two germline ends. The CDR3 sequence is CASTPTLRNQPQHF. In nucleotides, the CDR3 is TGTGCCAGCACCCCCACGTTGAGAAATCAGCCCCAGCATTTT.

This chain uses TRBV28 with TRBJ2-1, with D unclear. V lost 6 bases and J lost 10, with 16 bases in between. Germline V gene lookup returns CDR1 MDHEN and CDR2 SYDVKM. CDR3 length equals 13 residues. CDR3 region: CASRSLWGAEQFF. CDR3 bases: TGTGCCAGCAGATCCCTATGGGGTGCGGAGCAGTTCTTC.

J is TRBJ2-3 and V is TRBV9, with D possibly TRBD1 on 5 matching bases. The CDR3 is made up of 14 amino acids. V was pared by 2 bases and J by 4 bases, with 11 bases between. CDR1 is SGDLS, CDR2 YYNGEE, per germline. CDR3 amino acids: CASSVGDSPDTQYF. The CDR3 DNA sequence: TGTGCCAGCAGCGTGGGCGACAGCCCAGATACGCAGTATTTT.

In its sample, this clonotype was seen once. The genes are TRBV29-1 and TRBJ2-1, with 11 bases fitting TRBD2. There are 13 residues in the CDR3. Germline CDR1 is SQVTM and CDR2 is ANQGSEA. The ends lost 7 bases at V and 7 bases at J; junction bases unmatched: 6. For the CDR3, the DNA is TGCAGCGGAACTAGCGGGAGTAGGAATGAGCAGTTCTTC. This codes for CSGTSGSRNEQFF.

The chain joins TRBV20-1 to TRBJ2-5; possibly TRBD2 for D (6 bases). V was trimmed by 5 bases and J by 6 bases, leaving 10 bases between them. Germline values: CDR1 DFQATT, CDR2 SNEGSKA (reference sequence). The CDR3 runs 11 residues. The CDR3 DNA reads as TGCAGTGCTCGACTAGTAAAGACCCAGTACTTC. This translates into CSARLVKTQYF.

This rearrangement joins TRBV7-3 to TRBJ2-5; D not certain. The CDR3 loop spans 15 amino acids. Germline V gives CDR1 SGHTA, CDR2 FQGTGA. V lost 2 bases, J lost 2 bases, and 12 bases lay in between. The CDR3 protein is CASSLGSGRQETQYF. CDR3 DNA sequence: TGTGCCAGCAGCTTAGGATCCGGACGGCAAGAGACCCAGTACTTC.

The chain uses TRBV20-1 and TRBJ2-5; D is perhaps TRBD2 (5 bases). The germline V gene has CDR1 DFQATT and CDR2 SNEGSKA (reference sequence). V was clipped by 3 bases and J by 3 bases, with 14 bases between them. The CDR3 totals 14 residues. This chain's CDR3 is CSASHGVMEETQYF. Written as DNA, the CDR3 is TGCAGTGCTAGCCACGGGGTTATGGAAGAGACCCAGTACTTC.

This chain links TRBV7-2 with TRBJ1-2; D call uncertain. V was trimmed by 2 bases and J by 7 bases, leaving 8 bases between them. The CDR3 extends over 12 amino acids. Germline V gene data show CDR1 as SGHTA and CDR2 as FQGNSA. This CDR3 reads CASSLYEGGYTF. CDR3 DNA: TGTGCCAGCAGCTTATATGAGGGTGGCTACACCTTC.

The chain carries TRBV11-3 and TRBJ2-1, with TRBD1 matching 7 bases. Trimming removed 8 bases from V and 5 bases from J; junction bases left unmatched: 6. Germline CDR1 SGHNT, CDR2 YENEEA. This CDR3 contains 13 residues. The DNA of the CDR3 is TGTGCCAGCGCGAAGGGACAGAACAATGAGCAGTTCTTC. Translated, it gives CASAKGQNNEQFF.

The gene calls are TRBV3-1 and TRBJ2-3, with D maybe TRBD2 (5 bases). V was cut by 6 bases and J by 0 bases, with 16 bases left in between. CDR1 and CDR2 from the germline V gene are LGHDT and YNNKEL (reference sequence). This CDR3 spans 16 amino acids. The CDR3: CASRRHLEASTDTQYF. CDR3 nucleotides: TGTGCCAGCAGGCGACATTTGGAGGCTAGCACAGATACGCAGTATTTT.

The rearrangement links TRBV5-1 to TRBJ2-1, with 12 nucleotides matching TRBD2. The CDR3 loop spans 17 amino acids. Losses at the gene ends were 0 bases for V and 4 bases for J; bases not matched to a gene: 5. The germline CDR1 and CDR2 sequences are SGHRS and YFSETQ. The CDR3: CASSLVASGRVYNEQFF. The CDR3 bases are TGCGCCAGCAGCTTGGTGGCTAGCGGGAGGGTATACAATGAGCAGTTCTTC.

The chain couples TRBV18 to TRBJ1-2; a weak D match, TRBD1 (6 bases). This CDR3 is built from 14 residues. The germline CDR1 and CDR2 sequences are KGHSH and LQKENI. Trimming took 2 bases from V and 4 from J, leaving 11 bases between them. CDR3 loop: CASSPSGDGYGYTF. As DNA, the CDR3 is TGTGCCAGCTCACCATCAGGGGATGGCTATGGCTACACCTTC.

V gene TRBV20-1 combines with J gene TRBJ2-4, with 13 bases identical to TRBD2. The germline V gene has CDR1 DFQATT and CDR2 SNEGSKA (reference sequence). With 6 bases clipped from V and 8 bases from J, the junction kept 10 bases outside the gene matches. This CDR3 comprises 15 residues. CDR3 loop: CSATLAGGPRYIQYF. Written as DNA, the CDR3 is TGCAGTGCCACACTAGCGGGAGGGCCCCGGTACATTCAGTACTTC.

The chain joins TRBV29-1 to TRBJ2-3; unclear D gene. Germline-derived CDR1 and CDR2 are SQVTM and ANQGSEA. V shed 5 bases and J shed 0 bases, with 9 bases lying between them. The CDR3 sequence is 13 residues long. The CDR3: CSVLSPSTDTQYF. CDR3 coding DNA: TGCAGCGTTCTCTCCCCTAGCACAGATACGCAGTATTTT.

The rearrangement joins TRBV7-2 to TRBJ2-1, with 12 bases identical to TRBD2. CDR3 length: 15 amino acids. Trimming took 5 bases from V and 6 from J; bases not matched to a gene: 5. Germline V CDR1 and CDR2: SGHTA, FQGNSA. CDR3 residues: CASSKTTSGSNEQFF. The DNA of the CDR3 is TGTGCCAGCAGCAAAACGACTAGCGGGAGCAATGAGCAGTTCTTC.

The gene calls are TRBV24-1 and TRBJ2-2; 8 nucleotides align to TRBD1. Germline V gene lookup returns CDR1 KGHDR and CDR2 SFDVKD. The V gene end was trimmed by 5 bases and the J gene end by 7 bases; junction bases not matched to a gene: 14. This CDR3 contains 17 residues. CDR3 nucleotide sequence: TGTGCCACCAGTGGTCTGGACGGGACAGGTACTGGCGGGGAGCTGTTTTTT. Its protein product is CATSGLDGTGTGGELFF.